This T cell receptor (beta chain) was documented in a study of identifying expanded T cells in peripheral blood. The study, taken as a whole, reports: Across healthy donors, higher total template counts meant significantly greater roughly two-week count variance. About 1.2 clones differed between technical replicates, versus about 16 and 19 over time.

Concerning this clone: Its cognate antigen is unknown.

Healthy donors had no documented immune events, such as infections, while sampled. Trimming shortened V by 4 bases and J by 2 bases, and 21 bases separated the two germline ends. The CDR3 extends over 18 amino acids. The germline V gene encodes CDR1 MGHRA and CDR2 YSYEKL. Repertoires were generated with immunoSEQ multiplex PCR, while TCRdb's copy carries only in-frame clones and drops some. The sample gives tens of thousands of clones, more than 75% of which show up once; roughly 4.8% is in the top ten. J is TRBJ2-4 and V is TRBV4-1; a possible D gene is TRBD2 (7 bases). This receptor was obtained from a person aged 18-70 years in good health. What was sequenced was blood. CDR3 amino acids: CASSPGGPRGLTKNIQYF. Here the CDR3 DNA reads TGCGCCAGCAGCCCGGGGGGACCCAGGGGTTTAACCAAAAACATTCAGTACTTC.